The 9 T cell receptor beta chains below all came from one sample that was sequenced in a study of Graves' ophthalmopathy and Graves' hyperthyroidism. The sequenced template was RNA, covering the TCR beta CDR3 region. First-round RT-PCR employed HTBI primers, with a second-round multiplex PCR after it. TCRdb itself ran the multiplex PCR reads through MiXCR, one entry per CDR3 protein. The sample shows about 550,000 distinct CDR3 sequences, less than 45% of them seen only once. The sequenced sample consisted of peripheral blood or thyroid tissue (not recorded which). Receptors originate from an adult man with Graves' hyperthyroidism.

The chain is built from TRBV4-1 and TRBJ1-3; D is ambiguous. The CDR3 covers 15 residues. The V end lost 0 bases, the J end lost 0 bases, and 6 bases lay between the germline ends. CDR1 is MGHRA, CDR2 YSYEKL, per germline. Here the CDR3 reads CASSQDGLSGNTIYF. Here the CDR3 DNA reads TGCGCCAGCAGCCAAGATGGCCTCTCTGGAAACACCATATATTTT.

At least ten counts were recorded for this clonotype. The chain recombines TRBV29-1 with TRBJ1-1; TRBD1 is a possible D gene (6 bases). The V and J ends lost 7 bases and 1 base respectively, with 16 bases between them. Per the germline V gene, CDR1 is SQVTM and CDR2 is ANQGSEA. This CDR3 contains 14 residues. The DNA of the CDR3 is TGCAGCGGCTGGGACACCTCGGCGAACACTGAAGCTTTCTTT. This encodes CSGWDTSANTEAFF.

This clonotype was observed many times. This chain links TRBV2 with TRBJ1-4; TRBD1 matches at 7 bases. V shed 4 bases and J 7 bases; nucleotides not matched to a gene: 6. Looked up from germline, CDR1 is SNHLY and CDR2 is FYNNEI. CDR3 size: 14 residues. The CDR3 bases are TGTGCCAGCAGTGTGGGACAGCTCCCTGAAAAACTGTTTTTT. Encoded protein: CASSVGQLPEKLFF.

This clonotype was picked up many times. This chain connects TRBV4-1 to TRBJ1-1; D is possibly TRBD1 (5 bases). The V end was cut by 2 bases, the J end by 3 bases, with 10 bases between. The CDR3 spans 14 residues. Germline CDR1 MGHRA, CDR2 YSYEKL. The DNA of the CDR3 is TGCGCCAGCAGCCAATCCCCGGGGGACACTGAAGCTTTCTTT. It codes for CASSQSPGDTEAFF.

In its sample, this clonotype was seen many times. The V gene is TRBV29-1, the J gene TRBJ2-2; possible D gene TRBD1, 5 bases. V dropped 4 bases and J dropped 6 bases, with 12 bases sitting between them. The germline V gene has CDR1 SQVTM and CDR2 ANQGSEA. The CDR3 is 13 amino acids. The CDR3 region is CSVAHQGPGELFF. CDR3 in DNA: TGCAGCGTTGCTCACCAGGGTCCCGGGGAGCTGTTTTTT.

This clonotype was detected a few times. V is TRBV5-6 and J is TRBJ1-5; no definite D call. The V end was cut by 0 bases, the J end by 1 base, with 17 bases between. The germline CDR1 and CDR2 sequences are SGHDT and YYEEEE. The CDR3 is 18 amino acids. For the CDR3, the DNA is TGTGCCAGCAGCTTGGCTGCAATTCTAGCATCCAGCAATCAGCCCCAGCATTTT. This translates into CASSLAAILASSNQPQHF.

This chain connects TRBV20-1 to TRBJ1-2; D unclear. The germline V and J ends were trimmed by 2 bases and 2 bases, with 15 bases remaining between them. The CDR3 spans 15 residues. Germline V gene data show CDR1 as DFQATT and CDR2 as SNEGSKA (reference sequence). The CDR3 DNA reads as TGCAGTGCTAGACACCTCTCGGGTTCCAACTATGGCTACACCTTC. Protein product: CSARHLSGSNYGYTF.

Turning to this clonotype: Compared with germline, one end of the junction differs, possibly owing to a read error. The chain joins TRBV7-7 to TRBJ2-5; D gene unclear. The germline V gene encodes CDR1 SSHAT and CDR2 FNYEAQ (reference sequence). The CDR3 is 13 residues long. The CDR3 reads CASSRRSQETQYF. The DNA for the CDR3 is TGTGCTAGCAGCAGGAGATCTCAAGAGACCCAGTACTTC. Looking up the rest from reference TRBV7-7 and TRBJ2-5 gives the full variable domain: GAGVSQSPRYKVTKRGQDVTLRCDPISSHATLYWYQQALGQGPEFLTYFNYEAQPDKSGLPSDRFSAERPEGSISTLTIQRTEQRDSAMYRCASSRRSQETQYFGPGTRLLVL.

CDR3 in DNA: TGTGCCAGCAGCCGACAGGGTAGGGTCTACAATGAGCAGTTCTTC. It encodes CASSRQGRVYNEQFF. The chain employs TRBV7-9 and TRBJ2-1; TRBD1 matches at 7 bases. The trim removed 5 bases at V and 3 bases at J, leaving 7 bases unmatched. There are 15 residues in the CDR3. Germline CDR1 and CDR2: SEHNR and FQNEAQ (reference sequence).